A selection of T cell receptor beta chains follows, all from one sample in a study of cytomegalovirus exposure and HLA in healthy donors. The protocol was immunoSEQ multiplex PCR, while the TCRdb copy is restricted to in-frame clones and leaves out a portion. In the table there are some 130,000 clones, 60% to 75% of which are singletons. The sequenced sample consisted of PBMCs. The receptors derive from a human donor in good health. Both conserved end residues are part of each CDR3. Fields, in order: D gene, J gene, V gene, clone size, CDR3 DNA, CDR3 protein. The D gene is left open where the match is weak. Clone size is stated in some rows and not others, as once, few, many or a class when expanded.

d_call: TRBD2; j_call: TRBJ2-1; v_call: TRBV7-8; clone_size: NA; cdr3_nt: TGTGCCAGCATCATACCTTCCGGGACTAGCGGGAGGGCACACAATGAGCAGTTCTTC; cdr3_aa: CASIIPSGTSGRAHNEQFF
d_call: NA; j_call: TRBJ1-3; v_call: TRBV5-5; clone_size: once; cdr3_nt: TGTGCCAGCAGCTTGGCGGGGGAGACAAACTCTGGAAACACCATATATTTT; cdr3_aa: CASSLAGETNSGNTIYF
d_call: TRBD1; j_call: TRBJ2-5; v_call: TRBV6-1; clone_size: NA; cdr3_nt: TGTGCCAGCATTAGGGGACAGGGTTTAGAGACCCAGTACTTC; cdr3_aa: CASIRGQGLETQYF
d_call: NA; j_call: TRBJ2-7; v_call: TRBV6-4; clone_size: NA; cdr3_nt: TGTGCCAGCACCATTCGGTGCTTCGGGGGGCTCGAGCAGTACTTC; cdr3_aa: CASTIRCFGGLEQYF
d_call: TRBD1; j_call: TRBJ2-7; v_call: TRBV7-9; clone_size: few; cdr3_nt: TGTGCCAGCAGCAGCCCCGGGACAGGCGCCTACGAGCAGTACTTC; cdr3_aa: CASSSPGTGAYEQYF
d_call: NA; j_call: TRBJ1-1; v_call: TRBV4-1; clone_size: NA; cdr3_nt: TGCGCCAGCCGAGCCGAGCGGGGGAGGAACACTGAAGCTTTCTTT; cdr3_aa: CASRAERGRNTEAFF
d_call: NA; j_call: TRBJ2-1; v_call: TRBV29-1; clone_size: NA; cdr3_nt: TGCAGCGTTGACGCAGGGGATGGGTACAATGAGCAGTTCTTC; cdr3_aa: CSVDAGDGYNEQFF
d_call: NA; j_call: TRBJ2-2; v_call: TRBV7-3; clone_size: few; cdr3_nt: TGTGCCAGCAGCTCCCCGGGTTCGAACACCGGGGAGCTGTTTTTT; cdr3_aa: CASSSPGSNTGELFF
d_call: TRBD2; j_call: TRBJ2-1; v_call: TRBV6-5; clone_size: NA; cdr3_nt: TGTGCCAGCCGCGGGAGTAGTGTGGGTGAGCAGTTCTTC; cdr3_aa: CASRGSSVGEQFF
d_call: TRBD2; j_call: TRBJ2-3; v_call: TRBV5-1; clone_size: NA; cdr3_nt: TGCGCCAGCAGCACAGGACTAGCGGGAGCGGGCGATACGCAGTATTTT; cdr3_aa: CASSTGLAGAGDTQYF
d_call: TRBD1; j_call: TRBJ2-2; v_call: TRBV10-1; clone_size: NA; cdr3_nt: TGCGCCAGCAGCCGGGACAGGGCCACCGGGGAGCTGTTTTTT; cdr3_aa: CASSRDRATGELFF
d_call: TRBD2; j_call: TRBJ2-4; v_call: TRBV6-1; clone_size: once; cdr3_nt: TGTGCCAGCAGTGAAGAGTTGGCGGGAGGGCCGGGGGAAAACATTCAGTACTTC; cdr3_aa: CASSEELAGGPGENIQYF
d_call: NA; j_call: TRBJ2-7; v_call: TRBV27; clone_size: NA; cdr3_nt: TGTGCCAGCACTACGACAGGACACCCCTCCTACGAGCAGTACTTC; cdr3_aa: CASTTTGHPSYEQYF
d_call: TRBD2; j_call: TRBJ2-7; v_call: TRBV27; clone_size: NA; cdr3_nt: TGTGCCAGCAGTTTATCGGGGGGGTACGAGCAGTACTTC; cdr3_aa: CASSLSGGYEQYF
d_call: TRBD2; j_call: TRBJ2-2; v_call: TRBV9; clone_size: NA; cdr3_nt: TGTGCCAGCAGCCTACTAGCGTCCGGGGAGCTGTTTTTT; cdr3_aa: CASSLLASGELFF
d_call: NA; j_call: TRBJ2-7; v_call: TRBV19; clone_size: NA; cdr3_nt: TGTGCCACCAGCGTGGCTACCGCCTACGAGCAGTACTTC; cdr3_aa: CATSVATAYEQYF
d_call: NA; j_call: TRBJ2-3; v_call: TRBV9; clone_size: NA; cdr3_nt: TGTGCCAGCAGCGTAGGTATTCGAGTCAACGCAGATACGCAGTATTTT; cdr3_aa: CASSVGIRVNADTQYF
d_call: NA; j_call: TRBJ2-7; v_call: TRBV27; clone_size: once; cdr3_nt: TGTGCCAGCAGTTCGGGTAGGCTCTACGAGCAGTACTTC; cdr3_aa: CASSSGRLYEQYF
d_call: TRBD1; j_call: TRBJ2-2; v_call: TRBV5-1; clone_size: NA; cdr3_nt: TGCGCCAGCAGCTTGGAGGCAGGGGGCGTCACCGGGGAGCTGTTTTTT; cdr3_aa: CASSLEAGGVTGELFF
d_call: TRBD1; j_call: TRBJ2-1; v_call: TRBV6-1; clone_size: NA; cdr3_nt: TGTGCCAGCAGTGTCGAGGGACAGGGGTTCGATGAGCAGTTCTTC; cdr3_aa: CASSVEGQGFDEQFF
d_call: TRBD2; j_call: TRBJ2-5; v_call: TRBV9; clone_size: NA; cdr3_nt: TGTGCCAGCATGGATGCGGGAGAGGGCGGGGAGACCCAGTACTTC; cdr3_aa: CASMDAGEGGETQYF
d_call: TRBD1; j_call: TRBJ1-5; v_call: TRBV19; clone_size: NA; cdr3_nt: TGTGCCAGTACCTCCGGGACAGGGAACAATCAGCCCCAGCATTTT; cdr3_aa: CASTSGTGNNQPQHF